The rows below give T cell receptor beta chains drawn from one sample of a study of cytomegalovirus exposure and HLA in healthy donors. The assay was immunoSEQ multiplex PCR, and TCRdb's table has in-frame clones only and misses some. Of about 130,000 clones listed, about 74% are singletons. The sequenced sample was PBMCs. The receptor set was obtained from a man aged 25-45 years in good health and CMV-seronegative. Each CDR3 is given with its conserved first and last residue. A D gene is named only where the DNA matches it firmly. The listing skips clone size in some rows; elsewhere it reads once, few, many or a size class.

clone_size,v_call,j_call,d_call,cdr3_aa,cdr3_nt
-,TRBV13,TRBJ1-2,TRBD1,CASSLGGGPGYTF,TGTGCCAGCAGCTTAGGAGGGGGCCCTGGCTACACCTTC
-,TRBV25-1,TRBJ1-2,TRBD1,CASRTGDYGYTF,TGTGCCAGCAGGACAGGGGATTATGGCTACACCTTC
-,TRBV5-1,TRBJ2-7,TRBD2,CASSLSLAGDYEQYF,TGCGCCAGCAGCTTGTCACTAGCGGGGGACTACGAGCAGTACTTC
-,TRBV28,TRBJ2-1,TRBD1,CASSLGGQGSHNEQFF,TGTGCCAGCAGTTTAGGGGGACAGGGGTCCCACAATGAGCAGTTCTTC
-,TRBV27,TRBJ1-1,-,CASSLFAGSGTEAFF,TGTGCCAGCAGTCTCTTCGCAGGGAGCGGGACTGAAGCTTTCTTT
-,TRBV5-1,TRBJ2-5,TRBD1,CASSEQDRVQETQYF,TGCGCCAGCAGCGAACAGGACAGGGTTCAAGAGACCCAGTACTTC
-,TRBV28,TRBJ1-2,TRBD1,CASSLWDRKGVGVNYGYTF,TGTGCCAGCAGTTTGTGGGACAGGAAAGGGGTTGGGGTAAACTATGGCTACACCTTC
-,TRBV15,TRBJ2-1,TRBD2,CATSSLTSGRAVEQFF,TGTGCCACCAGCAGCTTGACTAGCGGGAGGGCCGTTGAGCAGTTCTTC
-,TRBV6-1,TRBJ1-4,TRBD1,CASSETGGMREKLFF,TGTGCCAGCAGTGAGACAGGGGGCATGAGGGAAAAACTGTTTTTT
-,TRBV5-1,TRBJ1-1,-,CASSTSRNEAFF,TGCGCCAGCAGCACCTCGAGGAATGAAGCTTTCTTT
-,TRBV29-1,TRBJ2-7,-,CSVARDYEQYF,TGCAGCGTTGCCAGGGACTACGAGCAGTACTTC
-,TRBV11-2,TRBJ2-5,TRBD2,CASSVAPGLEMETQYF,TGTGCCAGCAGCGTCGCCCCGGGACTAGAAATGGAGACCCAGTACTTC
-,TRBV4-1,TRBJ1-2,TRBD1,CASSQDWTGEPSGYTF,TGCGCCAGCAGCCAGGACTGGACAGGGGAACCCAGTGGCTACACCTTC
-,TRBV28,TRBJ1-5,TRBD1,CASQQGINQPQHF,TGTGCCAGCCAACAGGGGATCAATCAGCCCCAGCATTTT
-,TRBV27,TRBJ2-3,-,CASALGGKDTQYF,TGTGCCAGCGCCCTGGGGGGTAAGGATACGCAGTATTTT
once,TRBV5-4,TRBJ2-7,-,CASSLERAVSYEQYF,TGTGCCAGCAGCTTGGAGAGGGCAGTCTCCTACGAGCAGTACTTC
-,TRBV13,TRBJ2-2,-,CAIKGGGELFF,TGTGCCATCAAAGGGGGCGGGGAGCTGTTTTTT
-,TRBV6-1,TRBJ2-4,TRBD2,CASSGSRLAGWGAKNIQYF,TGTGCCAGCAGTGGCTCGCGACTAGCGGGCTGGGGAGCCAAAAACATTCAGTACTTC
-,TRBV18,TRBJ2-2,TRBD2,CASSPPGLAGGWTGELFF,TGTGCCAGCTCACCACCAGGGCTAGCGGGAGGATGGACCGGGGAGCTGTTTTTT
-,TRBV11-2,TRBJ2-2,-,CASRPADGIPGELFF,TGTGCCAGCAGGCCTGCTGACGGGATACCCGGGGAGCTGTTTTTT
-,TRBV16,TRBJ1-1,TRBD1,CASSSRTGGFFGGTEAFF,TGTGCCAGCAGCTCGCGGACAGGGGGCTTCTTTGGGGGCACTGAAGCTTTCTTT
-,TRBV7-9,TRBJ2-3,TRBD1,CASSLGTGTGLTDTQYF,TGTGCCAGCAGCTTGGGGACCGGGACAGGGTTAACAGATACGCAGTATTTT
once,TRBV5-1,TRBJ2-3,TRBD2,CASSLGTSGGDTQYF,TGCGCCAGCAGCTTGGGGACTAGCGGGGGGGATACGCAGTATTTT
-,TRBV6-1,TRBJ2-7,TRBD1,CASSEWGQTYEQYF,TGTGCCAGCAGTGAATGGGGACAGACCTACGAGCAGTACTTC
-,TRBV7-9,TRBJ2-7,TRBD2,CASSLVGLAGVSPEQYF,TGTGCCAGCAGCTTGGTGGGACTAGCGGGAGTGAGCCCCGAGCAGTACTTC
-,TRBV5-8,TRBJ2-5,-,CASSLARLSAETQYF,TGTGCCAGCAGCTTGGCCCGACTTAGCGCAGAGACCCAGTACTTC
-,TRBV15,TRBJ1-2,-,CATSEGRGLYYGYTF,TGTGCCACCAGCGAGGGGCGGGGGCTTTACTATGGCTACACCTTC
-,TRBV2,TRBJ1-1,-,CASSSGNTEAFF,TGTGCCAGCAGTTCAGGGAACACTGAAGCTTTCTTT
-,TRBV4-1,TRBJ2-3,TRBD2,CASSRSGSTDTQYF,TGCGCCAGCAGCCGTAGCGGGAGCACAGATACGCAGTATTTT